This TCR beta chain was captured in a study of T-cell memory formation after mild COVID-19. Overall study context: Clustering of TCRs was largely donor specific.

Via MiXCR, TCRdb re-called the 5' RACE reads, giving one row per CDR3 protein. The sample shows about 470,000 distinct CDR3 sequences, roughly 23% of them seen only once. This clonotype was counted a few times. Its antigen is still unknown. The CDR3 is made up of 14 amino acids. V shed 4 bases and J 3 bases; nucleotides not matched to a gene: 4. General study findings and limits: Some clones that responded were present in memory (sampled pre-infection), which suggests cross-reactive memory joined.

The chain is built from TRBV12-3 or TRBV12-4 and TRBJ2-7; 9 bases map to TRBD1. The clonotype comes from an adult woman who had mild COVID-19 (a few samples of this study predate the infection). Cell type and time point are not known. Sequencing was performed on PBMCs or a T cell subset sorted from them (not recorded which). Written as DNA, the CDR3 is TGTGCCAGCAGTTCCGGGACAGGGTACTACGAGCAGTACTTC. Amino acid sequence: CASSSGTGYYEQYF.